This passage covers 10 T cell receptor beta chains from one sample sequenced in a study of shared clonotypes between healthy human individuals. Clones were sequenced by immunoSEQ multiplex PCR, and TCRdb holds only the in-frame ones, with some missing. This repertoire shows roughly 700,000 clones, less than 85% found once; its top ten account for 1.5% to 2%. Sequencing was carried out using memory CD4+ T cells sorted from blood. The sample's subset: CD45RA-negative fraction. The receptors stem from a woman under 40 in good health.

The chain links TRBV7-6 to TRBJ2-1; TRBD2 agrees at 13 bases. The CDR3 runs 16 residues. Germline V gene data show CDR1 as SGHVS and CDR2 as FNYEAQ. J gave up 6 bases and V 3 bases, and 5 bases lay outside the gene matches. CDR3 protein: CASSFGGTSGANEQFF. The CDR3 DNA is TGTGCCAGCAGCTTTGGTGGGACTAGCGGGGCCAATGAGCAGTTCTTC.

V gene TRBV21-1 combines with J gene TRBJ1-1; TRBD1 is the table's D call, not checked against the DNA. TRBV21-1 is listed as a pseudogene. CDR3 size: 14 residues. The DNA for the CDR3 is TGTGCCAGCAGCAAACCTAGGGGGAACACTGAAGCTTTCTTT. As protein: CASSKPRGNTEAFF.

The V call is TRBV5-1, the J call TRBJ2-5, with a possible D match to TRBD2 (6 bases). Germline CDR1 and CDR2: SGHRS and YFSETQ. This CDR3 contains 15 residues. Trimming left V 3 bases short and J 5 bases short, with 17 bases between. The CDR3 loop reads CASSYTRGLGETQYF. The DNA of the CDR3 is TGCGCCAGCAGCTACACCCGGGGGTTGGGGGAGACCCAGTACTTC.

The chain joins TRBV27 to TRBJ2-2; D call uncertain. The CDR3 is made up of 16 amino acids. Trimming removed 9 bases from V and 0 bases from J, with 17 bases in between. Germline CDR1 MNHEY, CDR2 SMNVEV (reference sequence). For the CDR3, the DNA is TGTGCCAGGAAATCAAGGCAGGTTCCGAACACCGGGGAGCTGTTTTTT. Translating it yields CARKSRQVPNTGELFF.

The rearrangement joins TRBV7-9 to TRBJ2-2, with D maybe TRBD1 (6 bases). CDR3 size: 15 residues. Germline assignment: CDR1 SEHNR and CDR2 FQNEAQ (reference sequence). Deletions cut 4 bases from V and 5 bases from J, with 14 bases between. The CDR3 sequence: CASSWGWTVTGELFF. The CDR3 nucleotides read TGTGCCAGCAGCTGGGGATGGACAGTAACCGGGGAGCTGTTTTTT.

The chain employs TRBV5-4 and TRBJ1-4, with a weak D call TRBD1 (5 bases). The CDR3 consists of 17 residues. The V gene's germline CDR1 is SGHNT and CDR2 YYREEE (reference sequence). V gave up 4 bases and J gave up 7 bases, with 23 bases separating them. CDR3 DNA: TGTGCCAGCAGCCCCCAGGGAGGGGCCGCTTCGGGTGAAAAACTGTTTTTT. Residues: CASSPQGGAASGEKLFF.

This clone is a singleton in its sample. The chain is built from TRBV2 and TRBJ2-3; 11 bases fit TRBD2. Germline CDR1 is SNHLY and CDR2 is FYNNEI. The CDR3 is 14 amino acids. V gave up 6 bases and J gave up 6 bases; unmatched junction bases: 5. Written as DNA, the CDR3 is TGTGCCAGCAGGAGACTAGCGGGATATGATACGCAGTATTTT. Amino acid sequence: CASRRLAGYDTQYF.

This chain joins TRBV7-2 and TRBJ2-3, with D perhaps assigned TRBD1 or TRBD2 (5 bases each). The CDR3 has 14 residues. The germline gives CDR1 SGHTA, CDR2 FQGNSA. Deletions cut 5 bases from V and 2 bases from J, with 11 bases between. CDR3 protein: CASSTGLITDTQYF. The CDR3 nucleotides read TGTGCCAGCAGCACAGGACTTATCACAGATACGCAGTATTTT.

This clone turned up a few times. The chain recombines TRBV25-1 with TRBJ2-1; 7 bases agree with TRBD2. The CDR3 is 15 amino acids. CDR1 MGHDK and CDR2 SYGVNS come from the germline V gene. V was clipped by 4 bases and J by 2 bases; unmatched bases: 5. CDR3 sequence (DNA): TGTGCCAGCAGTGGAACTAGCGAGGCCTACAATGAGCAGTTCTTC. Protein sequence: CASSGTSEAYNEQFF. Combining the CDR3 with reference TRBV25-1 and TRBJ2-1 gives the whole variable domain EADIYQTPRYLVIGTGKKITLECSQTMGHDKMYWYQQDPGMELHLIHYSYGVNSTEKGDLSSESTVSRIRTEHFPLTLESARPSHTSQYLCASSGTSEAYNEQFFGPGTRLTVL.

The CDR3 region is CASRPSWNTGELFF. The CDR3 coding sequence is TGCGCCAGCAGGCCCTCTTGGAACACCGGGGAGCTGTTTTTT. The chain uses TRBV5-1 and TRBJ2-2, with unresolved D. CDR1 is SGHRS, CDR2 YFSETQ, per germline. This CDR3 contains 14 residues. V was cut by 5 bases and J by 1 base, with 9 bases left in between.